This T cell receptor beta chain emerged from a study of blood T cell repertoires in COVID-19. Study-level background: The United States, Italy and Spain supplied acute and convalescent COVID-19 samples.

Data came from immunoSEQ multiplex PCR; TCRdb stores just in-frame clones and leaves some out. Counted here are 200,000 to 300,000 clones, around 82% occurring once; the ten biggest clones make up roughly 8.6%. This clone was recorded a few times. The sequenced sample consisted of peripheral blood. This receptor was taken from a human donor in a cohort sampled during active COVID-19.

The CDR3 nucleotides read TGTGCCAGCTCACCATACAGGGCGGATCAGCCCCAGCATTTT. This gives the protein CASSPYRADQPQHF. The V gene is TRBV18, the J gene TRBJ1-5; D may be TRBD1 (6 bases). Germline lookup yields CDR1 KGHSH and CDR2 LQKENI. Between the trimmed V and J ends, which lost 2 bases and 5 bases, there was a span of 10 bases. The CDR3 consists of 14 residues.